A selection of T cell receptor beta chains follows, all from one sample in a study of blood T cell repertoires in COVID-19. TCRdb's copy holds only in-frame clones and misses some; the assay was immunoSEQ multiplex PCR. Among fewer than 200,000 clones listed, roughly 85% were seen once. The source material was peripheral blood. Receptors originate from a woman aged 70 to 79 with acute or convalescent COVID-19. CDR3s include the opening cysteine and the closing phenylalanine or tryptophan. A D gene is named only where the DNA matches it firmly. Clone size is shown for a subset of rows, as once, few, many or a class of expanded clone.

>many|TRBJ2-7|.|TRBV4-1
TGCGCCAGCAGCCAAGTTCCGGCGGCCGAGCAGTACTTC
CASSQVPAAEQYF
>.|TRBJ1-2|TRBD1|TRBV19
TGTGCCAGTAGTACGGGACAGGCCTATGGCTACACCTTC
CASSTGQAYGYTF
>.|TRBJ2-7|.|TRBV7-2
TGTGCCAGCAGTCGGGATGTAGCCAACAAAAAGGGGCAGTACTTC
CASSRDVANKKGQYF
>many|TRBJ2-1|TRBD2|TRBV24-1
TGTGCCACCAGTGGGGGTAGCGATCCGGGGGGTGAGCAGTTCTTC
CATSGGSDPGGEQFF
>few|TRBJ2-7|.|TRBV7-2
TGTGCCAGCAGCTTAGCGGAGGGGCGTTTTGAGCAGTACTTC
CASSLAEGRFEQYF
>.|TRBJ2-2|TRBD1|TRBV11-3
TGTGCCAGCAGCCCCTCAAGGACAGGTAGCTCCACCGGGGAGCTGTTTTTT
CASSPSRTGSSTGELFF
>.|TRBJ2-3|TRBD2|TRBV6-6
TGTGCCAGCAGTCCATTCACCGGGACTAGCGGGAGGATGAAATCTAGCACAGATACGCAGTATTTT
CASSPFTGTSGRMKSSTDTQYF
>few|TRBJ1-6|TRBD1|TRBV30
TGTGCCTGGAGCCGCATTGACAGGGACTATAATTCACCCCTCCACTTT
CAWSRIDRDYNSPLHF
>.|TRBJ2-5|TRBD1|TRBV12-3/TRBV12-4
TGTGCCAGCAGTGGGACAGACCAAGCGACCCAGTACTTC
CASSGTDQATQYF
>.|TRBJ2-2|.|TRBV18
TGTGCCAGCTCACCATTTTCACAGGAAAACACCGGGGAGCTGTTTTTT
CASSPFSQENTGELFF
>.|TRBJ1-3|TRBD1|TRBV10-2
TGCGCCAGCAGCGAATACAGGGGGCAAGGAAACACCATATATTTT
CASSEYRGQGNTIYF
>.|TRBJ2-5|TRBD2|TRBV27
TGTGCCAGCGCGGGACTAGCGGGAAGAGAGACCCAGTACTTC
CASAGLAGRETQYF
>.|TRBJ2-5|.|TRBV5-1
TGCGCCAGCAGCTTGGCCCCCCGACTAGGGTACCAAGAGACCCAGTACTTC
CASSLAPRLGYQETQYF
>.|TRBJ2-5|.|TRBV2
TGTGCCAGCAGGTCATCAGGGGGGAATTATGAGACCCAGTACTTC
CASRSSGGNYETQYF
>.|TRBJ2-2|TRBD2|TRBV5-1
TGCGCCAGCAGCCAGGCTAGCGGGAGTCCCGGGGAGCTGTTTTTT
CASSQASGSPGELFF
>.|TRBJ2-5|.|TRBV6-5
TGTGCCAGCAGTTACTCTCGGCGGGAGACCCAGTACTTC
CASSYSRRETQYF
>.|TRBJ1-2|.|TRBV6-1
TGTGCCAGCAGTGGAGCGAACCCGACAGGACCGGCGAATGGCTACACCTTC
CASSGANPTGPANGYTF
>.|TRBJ2-3|TRBD2|TRBV9
TGTGCCAGCAGCGATCGACTAGCGGGAGTCACAGATACGCAGTATTTT
CASSDRLAGVTDTQYF
>few|TRBJ2-1|.|TRBV3-1/TRBV3-2
TGTGCCAGCAGCCAAGGCCCCAGGGACAATGAGCAGTTCTTC
CASSQGPRDNEQFF
>.|TRBJ2-3|TRBD2|TRBV30
TGTGCCTGGAGTTTCGGACTAGCGGGTAGCACAGATACGCAGTATTTT
CAWSFGLAGSTDTQYF
>.|TRBJ1-2|.|TRBV5-1
TGCGCCAGCAGCTTGGAGACAGCATATGGCTACACCTTC
CASSLETAYGYTF
>.|TRBJ2-7|TRBD1|TRBV2
TGTGCCAGCAGCGGGGACAGCTACGAGCAGTACTTC
CASSGDSYEQYF
>.|TRBJ2-2|TRBD2|TRBV5-6
TGTGCCAGCAGCTACCGGACTAGCGGATTCAACACCGGGGAGCTGTTTTTT
CASSYRTSGFNTGELFF
>.|TRBJ2-1|.|TRBV24-1
TGTGCCACCAGTACTGAGGTGGATGAGCAGTTCTTC
CATSTEVDEQFF
>.|TRBJ2-1|TRBD2|TRBV19
TGTGCCAGTAGTAAAGGGACTAGCGGTTACAATGAGCAGTTCTTC
CASSKGTSGYNEQFF
>.|TRBJ2-5|TRBD1|TRBV24-1
TGTGCCACCAGTGATTCGCCAGGGACAGGGAGGGAGACCCAGTACTTC
CATSDSPGTGRETQYF
>.|TRBJ2-7|TRBD2|TRBV19
TGTGCCAGTAGTTTACAAAGCGGGGCTAACTCCTACGAGCAGTACTTC
CASSLQSGANSYEQYF
>.|TRBJ1-2|.|TRBV2
TGTGCCAGCGGACAGAATGGCTACACCTTC
CASGQNGYTF
>.|TRBJ1-5|.|TRBV7-8
TGTGCCAGCAGCCCCGCCCGCCGGTTTTCCCAGCCCCAGCATTTT
CASSPARRFSQPQHF
>once|TRBJ2-2|TRBD2|TRBV6-2/TRBV6-3
TGTGCCAGCAGTGGAACTCTAGCGGGAGCGGACACCGGGGAGCTGTTTTTT
CASSGTLAGADTGELFF
>.|TRBJ1-5|.|TRBV6-6
TGTGCCAGCAGTTACGGGTCAGGGCATCAGCCCCAGCATTTT
CASSYGSGHQPQHF
>once|TRBJ2-2|.|TRBV5-1
TGCGCCAGCAGCCTGCAACAAGGGGAGCTGTTTTTT
CASSLQQGELFF
>.|TRBJ1-3|.|TRBV29-1
TGCAGCGTTATTAAATCCGGGGGAGCAGGTGGAAACACCATATATTTT
CSVIKSGGAGGNTIYF
>.|TRBJ2-1|TRBD2|TRBV4-1
TGCGCCAGCAGCCAACCAGGACTAGCGGGAGAAAGCAATGAGCAGTTCTTC
CASSQPGLAGESNEQFF
>.|TRBJ1-1|.|TRBV29-1
TGCAGCGTTGAAGATGGGGGGACTGAAGCTTTCTTT
CSVEDGGTEAFF
>.|TRBJ2-4|TRBD2|TRBV5-1
TGCGCCAGCAGCTTGGAATTAGCGGGAGCAAAAAACATTCAGTACTTC
CASSLELAGAKNIQYF
>.|TRBJ2-7|.|TRBV6-5
TGTGCCAGCAGCCCCAACGGGGGTTACGAGCAGTACTTC
CASSPNGGYEQYF
>.|TRBJ1-1|TRBD1|TRBV20-1
TGCAGTGCTAGTCGGACAGGGAGCAGGGGTAGCACTGAAGCTTTCTTT
CSASRTGSRGSTEAFF
>.|TRBJ1-2|.|TRBV12-3/TRBV12-4
TGTGCCAGCAGTTTAGACAGCTATGGCTACACCTTC
CASSLDSYGYTF
>.|TRBJ2-3|TRBD2|TRBV6-6
TGTGCCAGCAGTTACCCAGCGGGAGGGACAGATACGCAGTATTTT
CASSYPAGGTDTQYF
>once|TRBJ2-7|.|TRBV6-1
TGTGCCAGCAGTGAAGCGCTAGTTAGGACCTACGAGCAGTACTTC
CASSEALVRTYEQYF
>.|TRBJ1-4|TRBD1|TRBV30
TGTGCCTGGAGTATCCCGACAGGGGAAGATGAAAAACTGTTTTTT
CAWSIPTGEDEKLFF
>.|TRBJ1-1|.|TRBV6-5
TGTGCCAGCAGCACTGACAGAACCCTAAATGAAGCTTTCTTT
CASSTDRTLNEAFF